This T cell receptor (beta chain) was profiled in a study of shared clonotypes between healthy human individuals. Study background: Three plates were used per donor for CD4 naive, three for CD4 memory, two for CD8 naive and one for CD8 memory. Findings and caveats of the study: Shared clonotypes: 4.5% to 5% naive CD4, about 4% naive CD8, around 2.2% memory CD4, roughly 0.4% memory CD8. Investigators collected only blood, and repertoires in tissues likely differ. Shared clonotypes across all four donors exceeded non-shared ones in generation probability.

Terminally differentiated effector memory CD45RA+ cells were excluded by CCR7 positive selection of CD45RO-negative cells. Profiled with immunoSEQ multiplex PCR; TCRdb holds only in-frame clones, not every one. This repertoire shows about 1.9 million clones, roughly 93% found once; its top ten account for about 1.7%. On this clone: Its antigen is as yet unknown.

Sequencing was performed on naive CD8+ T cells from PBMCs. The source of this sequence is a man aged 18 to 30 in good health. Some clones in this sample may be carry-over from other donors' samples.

The CDR3 region is CASSYLGYEQYF. The CDR3 coding sequence is TGTGCCAGCAGCTATTTAGGATACGAGCAGTACTTC. This chain joins TRBV7-9 and TRBJ2-7; D ambiguous. The CDR3 is made up of 12 amino acids. Trimming removed 4 bases at V and 4 bases at J, with 8 bases between. Germline lookup yields CDR1 SEHNR and CDR2 FQNEAQ (reference sequence).